This entry lists 10 T cell receptor beta chains sequenced from one sample in a study of OX40 agonist ivuxolimab in advanced cancers. Method: immunoSEQ multiplex PCR; TCRdb's copy keeps in-frame clones and lacks some. The sample has 35,000 to 45,000 clones; approximately 86% are singletons. The specimen was CD4+ or CD8+ T cells sorted from blood, collected in a trial of the OX40 agonist ivuxolimab. The receptors originated from an adult with an advanced solid tumor such as melanoma, head and neck, liver or kidney cancer.

The rearrangement joins TRBV13 to TRBJ1-2; the D is unclear. Germline V lookup: CDR1 PRHDT, CDR2 FYEKMQ (reference sequence). V shed 1 base and J shed 1 base, with 10 bases lying between them. This CDR3 comprises 15 residues. For the CDR3, the DNA is TGTGCCAGCAGCTTAGAGGGCAGTTATAACTATGGCTACACCTTC. It yields the protein CASSLEGSYNYGYTF.

The chain links TRBV23-1 to TRBJ2-2, with 7 positions matching TRBD1. TRBV23-1 is given ORF status, its function remaining uncertain. The J segment lost 1 base and the V segment lost 3 bases, leaving 8 bases of the junction unmatched. The CDR3 contains 17 residues. In DNA form, the CDR3 reads TGCGCCAGCAGTCATATCCGACAGGGTGAGAACACCGGGGAGCTGTTTTTT. Residues: CASSHIRQGENTGELFF.

CDR3 coding DNA: TGTGCCAGCAGCTTATCCCTAGCTGGAGAGCAGTACTTC. Translated: CASSLSLAGEQYF. The J gene is TRBJ2-7, the V gene TRBV7-6; tentatively, D is TRBD2 (5 bases). The CDR3 loop spans 13 amino acids. Deletions cut 2 bases from V and 7 bases from J, with 12 bases between. The germline V gene encodes CDR1 SGHVS and CDR2 FNYEAQ.

This chain links TRBV7-8 with TRBJ2-3, with 15 bases that match TRBD2. From germline, CDR1 is SGHVS and CDR2 FQNEAQ. V was pared by 4 bases and J by 3 bases, with 2 bases of the junction left unmatched. The CDR3 loop spans 16 amino acids. In DNA, the CDR3 is TGTGCCAGCAGCTCCGGACTAGCGGGGGGGACAGATACGCAGTATTTT. It is translated as CASSSGLAGGTDTQYF. The full variable domain, in which reference TRBV7-8 and TRBJ2-3 provide the parts outside the CDR3, is GAGVSQSPRYKVAKRGQDVALRCDPISGHVSLFWYQQALGQGPEFLTYFQNEAQLDKSGLPSDRFFAERPEGSVSTLKIQRTQQEDSAVYLCASSSGLAGGTDTQYFGPGTRLTVL.

The chain is built from TRBV13 and TRBJ1-1; perhaps TRBD1 as D (6 bases). Germline CDR1 reads PRHDT; CDR2 reads FYEKMQ (reference sequence). The V end was cut by 1 base, the J end by 5 bases, with 11 bases between. The CDR3 has 14 residues. CDR3 sequence: CASSLDREVTEAFF. The CDR3 nucleotides read TGTGCCAGCAGCTTAGACAGGGAGGTGACTGAAGCTTTCTTT.

This chain joins TRBV4-2 and TRBJ2-1; unclear D gene. V lost 6 bases and J 6 bases, leaving 6 bases between the germline ends. Germline CDR1 and CDR2: LGHNA and YNFKEQ. This CDR3 region has 11 residues. CDR3 in amino acids: CASRKGNEQFF. CDR3 bases: TGTGCCAGCAGGAAGGGCAATGAGCAGTTCTTC.

This rearrangement joins TRBV13 to TRBJ2-1; 13 bases fit TRBD2. This CDR3 comprises 14 residues. V was pared by 4 bases and J by 7 bases, with 1 base of the junction left unmatched. Germline CDR1 and CDR2: PRHDT and FYEKMQ (reference sequence). The CDR3 region is CASSSLAGGNEQFF. In DNA, the CDR3 is TGTGCCAGCAGCTCACTAGCGGGGGGGAATGAGCAGTTCTTC.

This clone came up a few times. The chain employs TRBV7-2 and TRBJ1-3; no reliable D call. CDR1 and CDR2 from the germline V gene are SGHTA and FQGNSA. V was cut by 4 bases and J by 3 bases, with 13 bases left in between. The CDR3 contains 15 residues. CDR3 bases: TGTGCCAGCAGCTACCTTGCTGGAGGTGGAAACACCATATATTTT. Amino acid sequence: CASSYLAGGGNTIYF.

The J gene is TRBJ2-3, the V gene TRBV10-3, with TRBD2 identical over 10 bases. This CDR3 has 18 amino acids. V was clipped by 0 bases and J by 4 bases; unmatched bases: 10. Germline V gives CDR1 ENHRY, CDR2 SYGVKD. The CDR3 bases are TGTGCCATCAGTGAGTCGGTCCTAGCGGGAGTTCCCCCAGATACGCAGTATTTT. This codes for CAISESVLAGVPPDTQYF.

This clone has only a few counts. The chain uses TRBV4-1 and TRBJ2-1; D is possibly TRBD2 (6 bases). V was shortened by 8 bases and J by 0 bases, with 14 bases between the two germline ends. There are 15 residues in the CDR3. The germline CDR1 and CDR2 sequences are MGHRA and YSYEKL. The CDR3 DNA reads TGCGCCAGCGGACTATCGGCCAGCTCCTACAATGAGCAGTTCTTC. This gives the protein CASGLSASSYNEQFF.